A single sample gave rise to the 22 T cell receptor beta chains below, sequenced in a study of shared clonotypes between healthy human individuals. Clones were sequenced by immunoSEQ multiplex PCR, and TCRdb holds only the in-frame ones, with some missing. The table has 600,000 to 750,000 clones, 72% seen once. Sequences were obtained from memory CD4+ T cells sorted from blood. Noted subset: CD45RA-negative fraction. The receptors derive from a woman aged 30 to 39 in good health.

V usage is TRBV6-9 and J usage is TRBJ2-7; D is unresolved. Germline lookup yields CDR1 MNHGY and CDR2 SVAAGI. The CDR3 length is 13 residues. V was cut by 6 bases and J by 4 bases, with 13 bases left in between. As DNA, the CDR3 is TGTGCCAGCAGACCAGCCGAACCGTACGAGCAGTACTTC. This translates into CASRPAEPYEQYF.

This chain links TRBV27 with TRBJ2-7; the D call may be TRBD1 or TRBD2 (6 bases each). V lost 0 bases to trimming and J lost 9 bases, with 15 bases between them. The CDR3 sequence is 14 residues long. The germline V gene encodes CDR1 MNHEY and CDR2 SMNVEV (reference sequence). The CDR3 DNA is TGTGCCAGCAGTTTATCAAAAGGGGGGAGGAGGCAGTACTTC. Its protein is CASSLSKGGRRQYF.

The chain uses TRBV5-1 and TRBJ1-2; D might be TRBD1 (6 bases). The CDR3 contains 13 residues. Germline CDR1 is SGHRS and CDR2 is YFSETQ. V was shortened by 0 bases and J by 5 bases, with 8 bases between the two germline ends. CDR3 in amino acids: CASSLGTAYGYTF. In nucleotides, the CDR3 is TGCGCCAGCAGCTTGGGGACAGCTTATGGCTACACCTTC.

This chain connects TRBV4-1 to TRBJ1-2; weak D call: TRBD1 (5 bases). Germline lookup yields CDR1 MGHRA and CDR2 YSYEKL. V lost 0 bases to trimming and J lost 2 bases, with 13 bases between them. This CDR3 has 16 amino acids. DNA of the CDR3: TGCGCCAGCAGCCAAGATCGTATCAGGGAAAACTATGGCTACACCTTC. Translation: CASSQDRIRENYGYTF.

This chain uses TRBV5-1 with TRBJ2-3, with D tentatively TRBD2 (5 bases). Trimming took off 3 bases at V and 8 bases at J, with 22 bases between the two ends. This CDR3 region has 16 residues. Per the germline V gene, CDR1 is SGHRS and CDR2 is YFSETQ. CDR3 bases: TGCGCCAGCAGCTCCCGACCCCATGGAGGTAGAGGTACGCAGTATTTT. This sequence encodes CASSSRPHGGRGTQYF. The full variable domain, rest sourced from reference TRBV5-1 and TRBJ2-3, is KAGVTQTPRYLIKTRGQQVTLSCSPISGHRSVSWYQQTPGQGLQFLFEYFSETQRNKGNFPGRFSGRQFSNSRSEMNVSTLELGDSALYLCASSSRPHGGRGTQYFGPGTRLTVL.

The CDR3 region is CASSRSGTYTDTQYF. The DNA of the CDR3 is TGTGCCAGCAGCCGTAGCGGGACCTACACAGATACGCAGTATTTT. The V call is TRBV5-4, the J call TRBJ2-3; 8 bases agree with TRBD2. V lost 4 bases, J lost 2 bases, and 6 bases stayed unmatched. Germline V CDR1 and CDR2: SGHNT, YYREEE (reference sequence). The CDR3 totals 15 residues.

V and J are TRBV4-1 and TRBJ1-3, with 7 bases lining up with TRBD1. The germline V gene encodes CDR1 MGHRA and CDR2 YSYEKL. J gave up 0 bases and V 3 bases, and 2 bases lay outside the gene matches. The CDR3 totals 15 residues. The CDR3 DNA reads TGCGCCAGCAGCCACGACAGGGACTCTGGAAACACCATATATTTT. Translating gives CASSHDRDSGNTIYF.

This clone was counted once. The CDR3: CASSFKFLAGGNEQFF. The CDR3 DNA sequence: TGTGCCAGCAGCTTTAAGTTCCTAGCGGGGGGCAATGAGCAGTTCTTC. The V gene is TRBV11-1, the J gene TRBJ2-1; 11 bases match TRBD2. Germline-derived CDR1 and CDR2 are SGHAT and FQDESV (reference sequence). This CDR3 is 16 amino acids long. With V trimmed by 3 bases and J by 6 bases, 7 bases remained unmatched. The full variable domain, its missing parts supplied by reference TRBV11-1 and TRBJ2-1, is EAEVAQSPRYKITEKSQAVAFWCDPISGHATLYWYRQILGQGPELLVQFQDESVVDDSQLPKDRFSAERLKGVDSTLKIQPAELGDSAMYLCASSFKFLAGGNEQFFGPGTRLTVL.

V is TRBV29-1 and J is TRBJ1-1; 7 nucleotides agree with TRBD1. Losses at the gene ends were 6 bases for V and 3 bases for J; bases not matched to a gene: 7. In germline, CDR1 is SQVTM, CDR2 ANQGSEA. This CDR3 contains 13 residues. CDR3 nucleotide sequence: TGCAGCGTGCATTCCGGGACAGACACTGAAGCTTTCTTT. It codes for CSVHSGTDTEAFF.

About this clone itself: This CDR3 is also generated by other DNA sequences in the sample. The rearrangement links TRBV19 to TRBJ2-3, with unresolved D. Trimming took off 3 bases at V and 4 bases at J, with 8 bases between the two ends. CDR3 size: 13 residues. Germline V lookup: CDR1 LNHDA, CDR2 SQIVND (reference sequence). The CDR3 loop reads CASSIGLADTQYF. The CDR3 nucleotides read TGTGCCAGTAGTATTGGCCTGGCAGATACGCAGTATTTT.

The chain uses TRBV29-1 and TRBJ1-4; D uncertain. CDR1 and CDR2 (germline): SQVTM, ANQGSEA. The CDR3 has 13 amino acids. Trimming took 4 bases from V and 3 from J, leaving 9 bases between them. As DNA, the CDR3 is TGCAGCGTTGGTCTGGGTCCTAATGAAAAACTGTTTTTT. This encodes CSVGLGPNEKLFF.

The chain links TRBV11-2 to TRBJ1-6; D gene unclear. This CDR3 spans 15 amino acids. CDR1 is SGHAT and CDR2 is FQNNGV in the germline V gene. The V end was cut by 0 bases, the J end by 5 bases, with 8 bases between. The CDR3 coding sequence is TGTGCCAGCAGCTTAGAGTGGAAGGATAATTCACCCCTCCACTTT. This translates into CASSLEWKDNSPLHF.

This chain joins TRBV15 and TRBJ2-1, with 8 bases matching TRBD2. Germline V gene lookup returns CDR1 LNHNV and CDR2 YYDKDF (reference sequence). The CDR3 runs to 15 residues. V was pared by 6 bases and J by 4 bases, with 8 bases of the junction left unmatched. The CDR3 DNA is TGTGCCACCAGAGCCGGGACTAGACCTTACAATGAGCAGTTCTTC. It translates to CATRAGTRPYNEQFF.

The chain links TRBV27 to TRBJ2-7; TRBD1 aligns across 11 bases. The CDR3 extends over 21 amino acids. CDR1 and CDR2 from the germline V gene are MNHEY and SMNVEV (reference sequence). With V trimmed by 4 bases and J by 1 base, 21 bases remained unmatched. The CDR3 is CASSYLKGNWDRGSRSYEQYF. CDR3 nucleotide sequence: TGTGCCAGCAGTTACTTAAAAGGAAACTGGGACAGGGGGAGTAGGTCCTACGAGCAGTACTTC.

CDR3 in amino acids: CASGTSGSNEQFF. The CDR3 bases are TGTGCCAGCGGGACTAGCGGGAGCAATGAGCAGTTCTTC. This chain joins TRBV2 and TRBJ2-1; 14 bases map to TRBD2. V lost 8 bases to trimming and J lost 6 bases; unmatched junction nucleotides: 0. This CDR3 has 13 residues. CDR1 SNHLY and CDR2 FYNNEI come from the germline V gene.

The CDR3 is CASRGTGGYEKLFF. CDR3 in DNA: TGTGCCAGCAGGGGAACAGGGGGCTATGAAAAACTGTTTTTT. This chain uses TRBV28 with TRBJ1-4; TRBD1 matches at 9 bases. The J segment lost 6 bases and the V segment lost 6 bases, leaving 5 bases of the junction unmatched. Germline V CDR1 and CDR2: MDHEN, SYDVKM. The CDR3 has 14 amino acids.

This chain connects TRBV7-3 to TRBJ2-1, with 9 bases identical to TRBD1. With V trimmed by 7 bases and J by 5 bases, 9 bases remained unmatched. In germline, CDR1 is SGHTA, CDR2 FQGTGA. This CDR3 is built from 15 residues. The CDR3 DNA reads TGTGCCAGCAACACCACAGGGGGCGTCAACAATGAGCAGTTCTTC. It specifies CASNTTGGVNNEQFF.

V is TRBV10-2 and J is TRBJ2-7, with D possibly matching TRBD1 (6 bases). Trimming cost V 9 bases and J 2 bases, with 14 bases left between them. Germline-derived CDR1 and CDR2 are WSHSY and SAAADI. CDR3 length: 13 amino acids. This CDR3 is CASSPGVPYEQYF. As DNA, the CDR3 is TGCGCCAGTAGTCCAGGGGTCCCCTACGAGCAGTACTTC.

This chain connects TRBV7-6 to TRBJ2-1, with TRBD2 matching 7 bases. J gave up 0 bases and V 2 bases, and 4 bases lay outside the gene matches. Germline V lookup: CDR1 SGHVS, CDR2 FNYEAQ. CDR3 length equals 16 residues. The CDR3 DNA follows: TGTGCCAGCAGCTTAATAGCGGGCACCTCCTACAATGAGCAGTTCTTC. Translated: CASSLIAGTSYNEQFF.

V gene TRBV15 combines with J gene TRBJ2-3; D is uncertain. V lost 0 bases and J lost 9, with 4 bases in between. From germline, CDR1 is LNHNV and CDR2 YYDKDF (reference sequence). This CDR3 spans 11 amino acids. CDR3 in DNA: TGTGCCACCAGCAGAGATCGCACGCAGTATTTT. This encodes CATSRDRTQYF.

This clone appeared a few times. The chain joins TRBV11-2 to TRBJ2-7, with D possibly being TRBD1 or TRBD2 (5 bases each). Per germline, CDR1 SGHAT and CDR2 FQNNGV. V lost 5 bases and J 1 base, leaving 15 bases between the germline ends. This CDR3 is built from 15 residues. The CDR3 region is CASSVNRDGSYEQYF. CDR3 bases: TGTGCCAGCAGCGTCAACCGGGACGGTTCCTACGAGCAGTACTTC.

This clone occurred once. The chain has TRBV5-1 and TRBJ2-7; D is possibly TRBD1 or TRBD2 (7 bases each). Trimming shortened V by 5 bases and J by 3 bases, and 24 bases separated the two germline ends. The CDR3 runs 17 residues. Germline V CDR1 and CDR2: SGHRS, YFSETQ. The CDR3 spells CASSLGQAWEGGYEQYF. Written as DNA, the CDR3 is TGCGCCAGCAGTCTCGGACAGGCGTGGGAGGGGGGCTACGAGCAGTACTTC.